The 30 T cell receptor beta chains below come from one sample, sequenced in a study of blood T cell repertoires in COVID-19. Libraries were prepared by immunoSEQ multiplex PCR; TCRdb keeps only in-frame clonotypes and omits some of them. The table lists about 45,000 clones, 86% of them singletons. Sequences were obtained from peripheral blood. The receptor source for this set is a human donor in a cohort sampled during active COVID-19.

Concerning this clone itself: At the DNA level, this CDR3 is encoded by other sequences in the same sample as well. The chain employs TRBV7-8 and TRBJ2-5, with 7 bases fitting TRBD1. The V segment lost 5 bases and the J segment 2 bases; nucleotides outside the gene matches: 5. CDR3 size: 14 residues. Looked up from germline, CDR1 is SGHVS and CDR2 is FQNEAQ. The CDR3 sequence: CASSIRDRQETQYF. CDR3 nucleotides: TGTGCCAGCAGCATCCGGGACAGACAAGAGACCCAGTACTTC. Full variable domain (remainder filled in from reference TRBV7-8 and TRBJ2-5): GAGVSQSPRYKVAKRGQDVALRCDPISGHVSLFWYQQALGQGPEFLTYFQNEAQLDKSGLPSDRFFAERPEGSVSTLKIQRTQQEDSAVYLCASSIRDRQETQYFGPGTRLLVL.

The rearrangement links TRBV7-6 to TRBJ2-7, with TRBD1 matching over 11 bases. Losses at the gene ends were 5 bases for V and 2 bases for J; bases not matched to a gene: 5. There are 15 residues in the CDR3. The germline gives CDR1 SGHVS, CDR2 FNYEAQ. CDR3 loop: CASSPDRGHTYEQYF. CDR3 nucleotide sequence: TGTGCCAGCAGCCCGGACAGGGGGCACACCTACGAGCAGTACTTC.

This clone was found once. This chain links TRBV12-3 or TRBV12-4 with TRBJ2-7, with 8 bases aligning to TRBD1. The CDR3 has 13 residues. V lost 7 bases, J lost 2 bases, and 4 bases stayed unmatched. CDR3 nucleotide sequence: TGTGCCAGCACCCAGGGGGCAACCTACGAGCAGTACTTC. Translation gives CASTQGATYEQYF.

This CDR3 is CASSPPGGMYEKLFF. The CDR3, as DNA: TGTGCCAGCAGCCCCCCAGGGGGCATGTATGAAAAACTGTTTTTT. This rearrangement joins TRBV7-9 to TRBJ1-4; the match to TRBD1 covers 8 bases. The CDR3 extends over 15 amino acids. The germline V gene encodes CDR1 SEHNR and CDR2 FQNEAQ (reference sequence). V shed 5 bases and J 6 bases; nucleotides not matched to a gene: 8.

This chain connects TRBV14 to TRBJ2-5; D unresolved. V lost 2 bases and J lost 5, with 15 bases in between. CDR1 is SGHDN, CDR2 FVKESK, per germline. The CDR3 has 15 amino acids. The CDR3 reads CASSQLQRPGETQYF. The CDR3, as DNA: TGTGCCAGCAGCCAACTCCAACGTCCCGGTGAGACCCAGTACTTC.

CDR3 nucleotide sequence: TGTGCCAGCTCACCCGCCGGGACAGGGGGGATTGAGCAGTTCTTC. Amino acid sequence: CASSPAGTGGIEQFF. This sequence joins TRBV18 and TRBJ2-1; 11 bases line up with TRBD1. The CDR3 has 15 amino acids. Trimming took 3 bases from V and 9 from J; bases not matched to a gene: 7. In germline, CDR1 is KGHSH, CDR2 LQKENI.

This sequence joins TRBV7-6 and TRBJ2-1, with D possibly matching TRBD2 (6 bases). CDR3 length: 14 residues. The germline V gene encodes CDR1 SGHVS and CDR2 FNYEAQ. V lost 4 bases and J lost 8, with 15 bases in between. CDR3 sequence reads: CASSSAAGRYEQFF. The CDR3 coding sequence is TGTGCCAGCAGCTCCGCGGCAGGGAGGTATGAGCAGTTCTTC.

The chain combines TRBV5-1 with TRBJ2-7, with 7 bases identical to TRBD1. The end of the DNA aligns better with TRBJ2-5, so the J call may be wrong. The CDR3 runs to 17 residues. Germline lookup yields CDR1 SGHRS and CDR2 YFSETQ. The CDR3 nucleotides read TGCGCCAGCAGCTTGGCCGGACAGGCCTGGTACCAAGAGACCCAGTACTTC. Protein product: CASSLAGQAWYQETQYF.

CDR3 in DNA: TGTGCCAGCTCACCACTTGTCTCGAATGAGCAGTTCTTC. This translates into CASSPLVSNEQFF. The chain carries TRBV18 and TRBJ2-1; D is undetermined. There are 13 residues in the CDR3. V lost 1 base, J lost 7 bases, and 8 bases lay in between. The germline CDR1 and CDR2 sequences are KGHSH and LQKENI.

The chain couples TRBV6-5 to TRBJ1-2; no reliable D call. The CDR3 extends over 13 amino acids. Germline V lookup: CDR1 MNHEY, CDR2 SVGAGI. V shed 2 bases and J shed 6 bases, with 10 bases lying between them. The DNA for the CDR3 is TGTGCCAGCAGTTACGACGGCGAGGATGGCTACACCTTC. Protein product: CASSYDGEDGYTF.

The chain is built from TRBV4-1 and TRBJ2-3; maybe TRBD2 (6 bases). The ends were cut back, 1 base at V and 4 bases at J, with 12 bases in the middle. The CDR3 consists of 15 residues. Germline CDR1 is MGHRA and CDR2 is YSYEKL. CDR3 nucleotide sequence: TGCGCCAGCAGCCAAGGACTAGACAAGGCAGATACGCAGTATTTT. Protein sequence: CASSQGLDKADTQYF.

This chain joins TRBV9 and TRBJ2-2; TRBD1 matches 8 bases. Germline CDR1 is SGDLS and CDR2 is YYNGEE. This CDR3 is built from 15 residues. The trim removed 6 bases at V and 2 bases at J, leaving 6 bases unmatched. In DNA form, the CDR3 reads TGTGCCAGCACCGCTTCAGGGGGCAACACCGGGGAGCTGTTTTTT. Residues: CASTASGGNTGELFF. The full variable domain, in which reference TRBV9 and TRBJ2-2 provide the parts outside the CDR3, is DSGVTQTPKHLITATGQRVTLRCSPRSGDLSVYWYQQSLDQGLQFLIQYYNGEERAKGNILERFSAQQFPDLHSELNLSSLELGDSALYFCASTASGGNTGELFFGEGSRLTVL.

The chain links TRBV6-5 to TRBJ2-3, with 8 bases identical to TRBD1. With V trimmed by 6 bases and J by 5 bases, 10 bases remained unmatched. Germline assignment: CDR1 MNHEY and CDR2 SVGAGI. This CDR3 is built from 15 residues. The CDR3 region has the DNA TGTGCCAGCAGAAGTTTTCAGGGGGCGATAGATACGCAGTATTTT. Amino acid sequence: CASRSFQGAIDTQYF.

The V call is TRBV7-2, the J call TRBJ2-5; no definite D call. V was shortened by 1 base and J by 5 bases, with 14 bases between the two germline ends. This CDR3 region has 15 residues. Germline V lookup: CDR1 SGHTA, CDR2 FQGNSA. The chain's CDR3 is CASSLGLRLGETQYF. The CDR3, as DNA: TGTGCCAGCAGCTTAGGGCTTCGTCTAGGCGAGACCCAGTACTTC.

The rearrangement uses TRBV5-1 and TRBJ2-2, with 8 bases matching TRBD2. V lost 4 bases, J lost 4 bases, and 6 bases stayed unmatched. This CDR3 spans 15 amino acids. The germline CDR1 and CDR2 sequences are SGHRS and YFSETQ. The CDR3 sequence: CASSPGGAFTGELFF. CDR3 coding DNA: TGCGCCAGCAGCCCGGGGGGGGCTTTCACCGGGGAGCTGTTTTTT.

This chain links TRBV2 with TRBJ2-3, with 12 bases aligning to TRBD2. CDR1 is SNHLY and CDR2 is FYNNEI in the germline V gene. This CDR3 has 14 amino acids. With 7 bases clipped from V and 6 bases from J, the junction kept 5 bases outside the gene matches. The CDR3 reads CASKLAGGRDTQYF. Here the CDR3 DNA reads TGTGCCAGCAAGCTAGCGGGGGGGCGGGATACGCAGTATTTT.

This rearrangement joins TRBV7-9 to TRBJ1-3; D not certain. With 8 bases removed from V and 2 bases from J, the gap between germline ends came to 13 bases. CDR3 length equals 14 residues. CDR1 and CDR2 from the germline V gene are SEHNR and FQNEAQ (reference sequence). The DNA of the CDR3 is TGTGCCAGCCTAACGGGAGGGACTGGAAACACCATATATTTT. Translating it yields CASLTGGTGNTIYF. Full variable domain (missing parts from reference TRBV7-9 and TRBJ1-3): DTGVSQNPRHKITKRGQNVTFRCDPISEHNRLYWYRQTLGQGPEFLTYFQNEAQLEKSRLLSDRFSAERPKGSFSTLEIQRTEQGDSAMYLCASLTGGTGNTIYFGEGSWLTVV.

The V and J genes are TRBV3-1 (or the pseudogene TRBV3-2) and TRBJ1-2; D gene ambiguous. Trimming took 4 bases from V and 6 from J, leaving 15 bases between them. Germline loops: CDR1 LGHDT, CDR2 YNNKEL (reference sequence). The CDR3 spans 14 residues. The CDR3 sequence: CASSREAGRDGYTF. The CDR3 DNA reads TGTGCCAGCAGCCGGGAGGCGGGGAGGGATGGCTACACCTTC.

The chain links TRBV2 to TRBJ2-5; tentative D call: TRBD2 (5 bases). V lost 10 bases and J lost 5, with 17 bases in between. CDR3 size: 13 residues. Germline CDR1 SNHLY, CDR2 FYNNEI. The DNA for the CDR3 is TGTGCCAACTCAGGACTCTCCCCCGAGACCCAGTACTTC. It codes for CANSGLSPETQYF.

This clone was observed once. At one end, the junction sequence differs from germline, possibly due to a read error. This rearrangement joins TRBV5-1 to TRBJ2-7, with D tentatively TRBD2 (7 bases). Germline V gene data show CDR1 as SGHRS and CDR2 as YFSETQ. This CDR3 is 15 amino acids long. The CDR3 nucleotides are TGCGCCCGCAGCTTGGGGGGGGGCCGGGACTACGAGCAGTACTTC. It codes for CARSLGGGRDYEQYF. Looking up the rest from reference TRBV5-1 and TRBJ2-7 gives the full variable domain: KAGVTQTPRYLIKTRGQQVTLSCSPISGHRSVSWYQQTPGQGLQFLFEYFSETQRNKGNFPGRFSGRQFSNSRSEMNVSTLELGDSALYLCARSLGGGRDYEQYFGPGTRLTVT.

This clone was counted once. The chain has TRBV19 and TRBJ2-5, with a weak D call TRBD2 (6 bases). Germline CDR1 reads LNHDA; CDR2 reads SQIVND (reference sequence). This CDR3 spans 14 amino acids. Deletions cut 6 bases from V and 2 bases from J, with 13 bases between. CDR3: CASSPRRGQETQYF. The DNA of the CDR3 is TGTGCCAGTAGCCCAAGGAGGGGACAAGAGACCCAGTACTTC.

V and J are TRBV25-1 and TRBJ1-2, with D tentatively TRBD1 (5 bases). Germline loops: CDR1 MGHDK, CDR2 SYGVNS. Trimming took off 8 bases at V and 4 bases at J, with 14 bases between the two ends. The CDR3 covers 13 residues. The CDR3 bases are TGTGCCAGCTTCGATAACAGGCTCTATGGCTACACCTTC. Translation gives CASFDNRLYGYTF.

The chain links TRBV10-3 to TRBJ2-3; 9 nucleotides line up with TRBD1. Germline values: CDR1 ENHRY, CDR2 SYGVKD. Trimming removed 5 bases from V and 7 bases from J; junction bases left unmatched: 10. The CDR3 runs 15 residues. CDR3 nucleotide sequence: TGTGCCATCAGTTTGGGACAGGGCATGACTAATACGCAGTATTTT. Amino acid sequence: CAISLGQGMTNTQYF.

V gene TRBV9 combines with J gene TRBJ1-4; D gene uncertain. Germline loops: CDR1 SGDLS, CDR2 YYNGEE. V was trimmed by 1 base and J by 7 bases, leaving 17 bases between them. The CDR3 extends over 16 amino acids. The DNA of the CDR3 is TGTGCCAGCAGCGTACGGTTTGGGTCGTCGGGTGAAAAACTGTTTTTT. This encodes CASSVRFGSSGEKLFF.

The CDR3 sequence is CASSRDSMSSPLHF. CDR3 nucleotides: TGTGCCAGCTCGCGGGACAGTATGAGCTCACCCCTCCACTTT. The genes are TRBV18 and TRBJ1-6; 7 bases map to TRBD1. CDR3 length: 14 residues. Trimming removed 6 bases from V and 10 bases from J; junction bases left unmatched: 9. From germline, CDR1 is KGHSH and CDR2 LQKENI.

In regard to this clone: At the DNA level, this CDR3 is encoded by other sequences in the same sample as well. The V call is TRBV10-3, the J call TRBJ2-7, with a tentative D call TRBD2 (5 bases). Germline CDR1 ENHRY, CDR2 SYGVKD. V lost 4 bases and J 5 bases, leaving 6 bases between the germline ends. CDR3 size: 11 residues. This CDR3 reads CAISGGNEQYF. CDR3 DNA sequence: TGTGCCATCAGTGGAGGGAACGAGCAGTACTTC.

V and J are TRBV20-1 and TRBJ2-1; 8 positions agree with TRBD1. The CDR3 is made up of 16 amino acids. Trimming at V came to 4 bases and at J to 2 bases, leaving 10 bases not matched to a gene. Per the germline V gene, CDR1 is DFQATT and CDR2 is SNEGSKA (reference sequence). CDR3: CSATDLGQGTYNEQFF. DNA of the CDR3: TGCAGTGCTACTGACCTTGGACAGGGAACCTACAATGAGCAGTTCTTC.

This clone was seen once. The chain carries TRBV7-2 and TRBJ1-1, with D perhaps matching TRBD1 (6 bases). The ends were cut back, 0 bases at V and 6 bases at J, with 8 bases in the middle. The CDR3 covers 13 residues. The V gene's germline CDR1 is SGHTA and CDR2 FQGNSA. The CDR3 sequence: CASSLAQGAEAFF. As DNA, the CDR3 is TGTGCCAGCAGCTTAGCACAGGGCGCTGAAGCTTTCTTT.

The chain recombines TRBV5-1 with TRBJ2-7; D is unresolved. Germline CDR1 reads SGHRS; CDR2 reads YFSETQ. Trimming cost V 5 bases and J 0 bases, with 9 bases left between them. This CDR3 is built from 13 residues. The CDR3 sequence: CASSSVNSYEQYF. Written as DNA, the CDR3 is TGCGCCAGCAGTTCGGTTAACTCCTACGAGCAGTACTTC.

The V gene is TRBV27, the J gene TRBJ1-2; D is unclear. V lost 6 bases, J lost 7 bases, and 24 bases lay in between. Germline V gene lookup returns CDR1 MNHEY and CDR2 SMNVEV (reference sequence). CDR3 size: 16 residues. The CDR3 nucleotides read TGTGCCAGCAGATCCGAGGGAAGTAGAGTGTTAGGTGGCTACACCTTC. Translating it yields CASRSEGSRVLGGYTF.